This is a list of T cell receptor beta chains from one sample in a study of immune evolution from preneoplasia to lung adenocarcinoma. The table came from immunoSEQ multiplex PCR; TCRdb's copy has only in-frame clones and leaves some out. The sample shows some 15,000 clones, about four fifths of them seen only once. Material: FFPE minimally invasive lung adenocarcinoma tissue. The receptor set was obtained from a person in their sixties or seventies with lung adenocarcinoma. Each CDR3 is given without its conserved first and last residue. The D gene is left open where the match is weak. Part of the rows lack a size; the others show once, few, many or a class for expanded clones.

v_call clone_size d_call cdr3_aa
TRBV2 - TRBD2 ASSEALPGLAGSTDTQY
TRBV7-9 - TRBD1 ASSQPNPGTGTTGELF
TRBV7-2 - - ASSLSRAEQY
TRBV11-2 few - ASSLFRGGTEAF
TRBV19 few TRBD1 ASSAGQADQPQH
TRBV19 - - APRGPQH
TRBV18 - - ASSPTGDQPQH
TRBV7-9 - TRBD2 ASRFGGTSGVRDTQY
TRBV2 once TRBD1 ASIRGGAETQY
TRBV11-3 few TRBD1 ASSQQGDGTDTQY
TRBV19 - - ASRMRGGLNEQF
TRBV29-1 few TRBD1 SVGAPGQVSLGYT
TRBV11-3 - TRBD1 ASSSGQGPLGTQY
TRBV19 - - ASSILGSGTYGYT
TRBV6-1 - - ASRVAGTEAF
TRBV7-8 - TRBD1 ASSSGQGGNEQF
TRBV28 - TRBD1 ASSTRRDSQETQY
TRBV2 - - ASNGVAAGETQY
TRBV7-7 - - ASSPGQLMNTEAF
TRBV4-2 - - ASSPPTGNYGYT
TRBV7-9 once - ASSTLETQY
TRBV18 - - ASSPNQAGWTH
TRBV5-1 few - ASSLEGVETQY
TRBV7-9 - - ASSTSEGDTQY
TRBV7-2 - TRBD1 ASSQTGDSGNTIY
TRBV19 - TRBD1 ASRMTGGGETQY
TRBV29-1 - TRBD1 SVEAGTGVTDTQY
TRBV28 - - ASSLGSGVGYT
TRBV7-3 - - ASSLSGADTQY
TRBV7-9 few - ASSLVSLEETQY
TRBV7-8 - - ASRVGGSETQY
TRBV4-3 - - ASSMGRTVNNSPLH
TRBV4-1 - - ASSQDIARNTIY
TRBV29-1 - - SIVTSSYEQY
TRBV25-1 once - AGQETDTQY
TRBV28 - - ASSWGYQPQH
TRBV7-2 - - ASSSRVNTEAF
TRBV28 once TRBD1 ASSPWGQGYNQPQH
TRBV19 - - ASSGRTIGELF
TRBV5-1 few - ASSDGQETQY
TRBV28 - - ASSSGQFSNQPQH
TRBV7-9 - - ASSLVGAPQETQY
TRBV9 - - ASSRLDLDYEQY
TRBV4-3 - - ASSRGPSTTNEKLF
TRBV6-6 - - ASSYLGVRNTEAF
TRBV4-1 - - ASSVRQDSYEQY